The text below deals with one T cell receptor beta chain. The antigen is undetermined. This CDR3 comprises 14 residues. Germline-derived CDR1 and CDR2 are SGHRS and YFSETQ. The V segment lost 0 bases and the J segment 7 bases; nucleotides outside the gene matches: 4. This record belongs to a study of beta chain features in type 1 diabetes. Points from the study as a whole: TCRB CDR3 length was moderately but significantly reduced in all four CD4+ subsets of Type 1 diabetes patients.

A CD45RO/CCR7/CD25/CD127/CD95/CD27 panel sorted naive, central memory, regulatory and stem cell-like memory CD4+ cells. Sorting gave populations that all exceeded 95% purity. Expressed TCRB transcripts were sequenced because the isolated RNA had all been reverse transcribed beforehand. Produced via immunoSEQ multiplex PCR; TCRdb's table is partial and in-frame only. This table holds a few hundred thousand clones, approximately 24% found once. The sample comprised naive CD4+ T cells from blood. The chain employs TRBV5-1 and TRBJ1-5; 7 nucleotides match TRBD1. This sequence originates from a woman aged 25 to 39 with type 1 diabetes. CDR3 in amino acids: CASSLGQGDQPQHF. The CDR3 DNA reads as TGCGCCAGCAGCTTGGGTCAGGGGGACCAGCCCCAGCATTTT.